This T cell receptor beta chain was identified during a study of blood T cell repertoires in COVID-19. Study-wide background: In each case, the material was cDNA or gDNA derived from T cells, B-cell-depleted T cells, or PBMCs.

CDR3 length equals 14 residues. Germline trimming cut 5 bases from V and 3 bases from J; bases unmatched to any gene: 6. CDR1 and CDR2 (germline): MDHEN, SYDVKM. Authors' analysis steps: From reference gene primer amplification, estimates of nucleated cell counts were derived. Using immunoSEQ multiplex PCR, the repertoire was profiled, and TCRdb retains in-frame clones only, with some absent. The V and J calls and clone size come from that table; D and trimming were worked out from the DNA. Of about 260,000 clones listed, 88% are singletons. Patients at the Seattle site were enrolled during active infection and followed longitudinally.

The sequencing input was peripheral blood. The clonotype comes from a woman in her sixties or seventies with COVID-19, enrolled during active disease. The chain is built from TRBV28 and TRBJ1-2; 7 nucleotides align to TRBD1. The CDR3 is CASSSAGTDYGYTF. CDR3 in DNA: TGTGCCAGCAGTAGTGCCGGGACAGACTATGGCTACACCTTC.